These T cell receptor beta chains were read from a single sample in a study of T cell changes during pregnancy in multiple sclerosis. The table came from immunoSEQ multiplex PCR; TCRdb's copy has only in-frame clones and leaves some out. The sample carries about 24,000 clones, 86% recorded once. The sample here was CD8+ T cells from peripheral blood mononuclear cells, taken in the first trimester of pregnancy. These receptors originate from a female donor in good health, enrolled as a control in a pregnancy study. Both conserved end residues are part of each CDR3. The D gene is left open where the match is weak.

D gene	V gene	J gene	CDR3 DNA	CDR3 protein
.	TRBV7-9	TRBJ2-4	TGTGCCAGCAGCTTAAGGGTAGGGCTCCCAAACGGGGACATTCAGTACTTC	CASSLRVGLPNGDIQYF
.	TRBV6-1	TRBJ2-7	TGTGCCAGCAGTGATGGCCTCTCCTACGAGCAGTACTTC	CASSDGLSYEQYF
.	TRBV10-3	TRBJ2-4	TGTGCCATCAGTGAATTCTCCAGGGAAACAGCCAAAAACATTCAGTACTTC	CAISEFSRETAKNIQYF
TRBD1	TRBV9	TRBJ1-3	TGTGCCAGCAGCGGAGGGGGCAGGACTGGAAACACCATATATTTT	CASSGGGRTGNTIYF
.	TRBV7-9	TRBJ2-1	TGTGCCAGCAGCCCACCTAGGGCCGACACAGGTGGGAATGAGCAGTTCTTC	CASSPPRADTGGNEQFF
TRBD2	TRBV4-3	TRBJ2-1	TGCGCCAGCAGCCAAGATGGCGGGGGACCCTACAATGAGCAGTTCTTC	CASSQDGGGPYNEQFF
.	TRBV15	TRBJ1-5	TGTGCCACCAGCAGAGGCTATAGCAATCAGCCCCAGCATTTT	CATSRGYSNQPQHF
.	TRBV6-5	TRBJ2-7	TGTGCCAGCAGTTACTCCCGGGGTATCTACGAGCAGTACTTC	CASSYSRGIYEQYF
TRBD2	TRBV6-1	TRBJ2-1	TGTGCCACCGTAGCGGGGGGGCTGAATGAGCAGTTCTTC	CATVAGGLNEQFF
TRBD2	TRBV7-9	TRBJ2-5	TGTGCCAGCAGCTTAGCCCCAGGCTCAGCGGGGGGAAAGACCCAGTACTTC	CASSLAPGSAGGKTQYF